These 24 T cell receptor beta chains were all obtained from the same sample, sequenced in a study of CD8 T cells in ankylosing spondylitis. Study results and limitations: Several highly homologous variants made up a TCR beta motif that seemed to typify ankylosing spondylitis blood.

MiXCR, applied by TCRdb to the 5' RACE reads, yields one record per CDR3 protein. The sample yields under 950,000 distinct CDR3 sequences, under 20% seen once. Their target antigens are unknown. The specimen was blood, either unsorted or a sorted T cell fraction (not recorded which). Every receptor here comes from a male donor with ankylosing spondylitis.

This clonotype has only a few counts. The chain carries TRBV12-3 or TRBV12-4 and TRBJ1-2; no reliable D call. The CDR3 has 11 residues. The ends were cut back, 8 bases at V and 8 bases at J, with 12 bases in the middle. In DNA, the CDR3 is TGTGCCAGCCGCCGGACGTCGGGCTACACCTTC. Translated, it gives CASRRTSGYTF.

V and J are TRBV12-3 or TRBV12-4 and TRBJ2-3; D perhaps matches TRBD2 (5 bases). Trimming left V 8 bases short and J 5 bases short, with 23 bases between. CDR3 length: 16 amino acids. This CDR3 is CASSDSLVGRGDTQYF. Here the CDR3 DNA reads TGTGCCAGCTCCGACTCGCTAGTCGGCCGGGGAGATACGCAGTATTTT.

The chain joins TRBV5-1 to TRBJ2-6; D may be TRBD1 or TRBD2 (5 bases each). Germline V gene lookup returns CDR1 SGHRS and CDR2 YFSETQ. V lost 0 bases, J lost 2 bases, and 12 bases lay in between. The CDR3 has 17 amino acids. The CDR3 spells CASSLGQGPAGANVLTF. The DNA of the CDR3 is TGCGCCAGCAGCTTGGGTCAGGGACCCGCTGGGGCCAACGTCCTGACTTTC.

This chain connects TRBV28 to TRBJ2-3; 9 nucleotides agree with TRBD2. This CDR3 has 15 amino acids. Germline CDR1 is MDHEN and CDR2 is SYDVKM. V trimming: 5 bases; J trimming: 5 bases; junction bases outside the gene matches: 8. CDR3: CASSRASGAGDTQYF. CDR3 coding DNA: TGTGCCAGCAGTAGGGCTAGCGGGGCGGGAGATACGCAGTATTTT.

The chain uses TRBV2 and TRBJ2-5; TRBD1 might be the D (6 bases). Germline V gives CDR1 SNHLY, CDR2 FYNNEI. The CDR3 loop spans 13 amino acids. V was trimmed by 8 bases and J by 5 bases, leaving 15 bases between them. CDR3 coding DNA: TGTGCCAGCCTCCGGGACACGGGGGAGACCCAGTACTTC. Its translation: CASLRDTGETQYF. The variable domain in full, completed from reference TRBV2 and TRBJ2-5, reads EPEVTQTPSHQVTQMGQEVILRCVPISNHLYFYWYRQILGQKVEFLVSFYNNEISEKSEIFDDQFSVERPDGSNFTLKIRSTKLEDSAMYFCASLRDTGETQYFGPGTRLLVL.

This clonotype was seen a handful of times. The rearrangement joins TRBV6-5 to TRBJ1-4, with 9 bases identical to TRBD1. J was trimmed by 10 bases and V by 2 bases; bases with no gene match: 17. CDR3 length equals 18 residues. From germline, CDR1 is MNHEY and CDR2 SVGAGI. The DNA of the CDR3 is TGTGCCAGCAGTTACCAGGGACAGGGAAGTTTAGCGAGCGGAAAACTGTTTTTT. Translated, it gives CASSYQGQGSLASGKLFF.

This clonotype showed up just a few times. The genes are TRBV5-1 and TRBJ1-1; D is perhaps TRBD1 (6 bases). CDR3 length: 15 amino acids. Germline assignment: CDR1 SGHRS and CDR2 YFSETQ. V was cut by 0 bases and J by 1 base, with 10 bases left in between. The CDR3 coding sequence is TGCGCCAGCAGCTTGGCGGGGGGGCAGAACACTGAAGCTTTCTTT. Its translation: CASSLAGGQNTEAFF.

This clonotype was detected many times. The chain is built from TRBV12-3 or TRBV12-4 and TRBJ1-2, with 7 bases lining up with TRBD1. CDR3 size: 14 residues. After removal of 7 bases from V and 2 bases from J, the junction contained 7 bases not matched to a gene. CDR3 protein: CASTGDSKNYGYTF. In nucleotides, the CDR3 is TGTGCCAGCACCGGGGACAGCAAGAACTATGGCTACACCTTC.

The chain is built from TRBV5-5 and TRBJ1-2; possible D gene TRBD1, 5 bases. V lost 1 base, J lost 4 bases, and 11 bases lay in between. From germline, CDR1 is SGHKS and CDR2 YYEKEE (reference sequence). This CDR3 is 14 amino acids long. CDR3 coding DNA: TGTGCCAGCAGCTTGCCAGGGACCTTCTATGGCTACACCTTC. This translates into CASSLPGTFYGYTF.

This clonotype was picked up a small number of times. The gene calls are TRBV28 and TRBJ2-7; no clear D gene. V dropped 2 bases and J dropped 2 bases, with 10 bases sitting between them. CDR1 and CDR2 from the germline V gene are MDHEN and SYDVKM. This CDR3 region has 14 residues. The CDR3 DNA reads TGTGCCAGCAGTTTAGTTTCCCTACCCTACGAGCAGTACTTC. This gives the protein CASSLVSLPYEQYF.

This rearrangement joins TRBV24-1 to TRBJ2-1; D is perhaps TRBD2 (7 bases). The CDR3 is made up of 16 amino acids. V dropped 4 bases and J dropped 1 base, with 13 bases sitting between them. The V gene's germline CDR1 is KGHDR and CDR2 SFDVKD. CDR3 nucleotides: TGTGCCACCAGTGAGGGGGGGGCTGGTTCCTACAATGAGCAGTTCTTC. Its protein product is CATSEGGAGSYNEQFF.

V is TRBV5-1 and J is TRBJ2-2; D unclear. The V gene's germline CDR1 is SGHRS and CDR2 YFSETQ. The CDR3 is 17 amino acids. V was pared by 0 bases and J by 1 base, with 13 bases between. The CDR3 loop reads CASSLDMGLGNTGELFF. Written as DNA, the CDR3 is TGCGCCAGCAGCTTGGATATGGGTTTAGGGAACACCGGGGAGCTGTTTTTT.

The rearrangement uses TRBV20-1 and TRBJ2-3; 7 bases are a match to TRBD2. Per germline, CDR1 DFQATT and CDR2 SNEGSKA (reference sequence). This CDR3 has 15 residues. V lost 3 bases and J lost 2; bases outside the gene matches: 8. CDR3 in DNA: TGCAGTGCTAGGCCGGCTAGCGGAAACACAGATACGCAGTATTTT. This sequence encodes CSARPASGNTDTQYF.

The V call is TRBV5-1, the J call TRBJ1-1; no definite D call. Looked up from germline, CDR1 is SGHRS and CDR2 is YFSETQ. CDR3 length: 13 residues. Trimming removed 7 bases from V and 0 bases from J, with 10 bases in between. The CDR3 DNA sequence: TGCGCCAGCGGTGGGGAGATGAACACTGAAGCTTTCTTT. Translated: CASGGEMNTEAFF. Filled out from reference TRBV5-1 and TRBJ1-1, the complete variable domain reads KAGVTQTPRYLIKTRGQQVTLSCSPISGHRSVSWYQQTPGQGLQFLFEYFSETQRNKGNFPGRFSGRQFSNSRSEMNVSTLELGDSALYLCASGGEMNTEAFFGQGTRLTVV.

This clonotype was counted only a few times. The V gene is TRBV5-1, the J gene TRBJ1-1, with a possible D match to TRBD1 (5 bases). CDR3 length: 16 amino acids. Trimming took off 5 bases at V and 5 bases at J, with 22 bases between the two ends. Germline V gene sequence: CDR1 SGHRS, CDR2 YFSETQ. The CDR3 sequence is CASRGGSTGLGTEAFF. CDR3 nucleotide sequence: TGCGCCAGCAGGGGGGGTTCGACGGGCTTGGGTACTGAAGCTTTCTTT.

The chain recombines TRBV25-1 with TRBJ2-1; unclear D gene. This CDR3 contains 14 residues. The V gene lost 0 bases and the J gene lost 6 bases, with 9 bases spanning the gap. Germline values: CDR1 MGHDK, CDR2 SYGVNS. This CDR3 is CASSEYPRTNEQFF. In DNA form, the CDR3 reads TGTGCCAGCAGTGAATACCCCCGGACCAATGAGCAGTTCTTC.

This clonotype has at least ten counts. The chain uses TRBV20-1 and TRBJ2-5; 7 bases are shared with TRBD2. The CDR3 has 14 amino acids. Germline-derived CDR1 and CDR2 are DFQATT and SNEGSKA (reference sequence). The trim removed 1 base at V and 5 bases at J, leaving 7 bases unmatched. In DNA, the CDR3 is TGCAGTGCTAGAGCCGGGGGAGGGAGGGAGACCCAGTACTTC. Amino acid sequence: CSARAGGGRETQYF.

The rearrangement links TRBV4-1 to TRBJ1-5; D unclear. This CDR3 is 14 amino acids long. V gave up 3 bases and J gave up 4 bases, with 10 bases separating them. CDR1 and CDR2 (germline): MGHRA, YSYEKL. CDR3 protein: CASSHGGPNQPQHF. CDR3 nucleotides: TGCGCCAGCAGCCATGGCGGACCTAATCAGCCCCAGCATTTT.

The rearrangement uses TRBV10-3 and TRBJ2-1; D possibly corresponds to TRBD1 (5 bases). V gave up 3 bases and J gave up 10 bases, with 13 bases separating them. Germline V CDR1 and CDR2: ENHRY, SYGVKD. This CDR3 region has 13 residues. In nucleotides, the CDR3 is TGTGCCATCAGTGATTCGCAGGGTGGCGAGCAGTTCTTC. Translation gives CAISDSQGGEQFF.

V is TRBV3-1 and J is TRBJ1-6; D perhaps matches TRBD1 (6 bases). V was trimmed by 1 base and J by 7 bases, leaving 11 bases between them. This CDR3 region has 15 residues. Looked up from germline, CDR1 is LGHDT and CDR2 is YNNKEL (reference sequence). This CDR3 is CASSQVGQGNSPLHF. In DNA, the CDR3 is TGTGCCAGCAGCCAAGTCGGCCAGGGGAATTCACCCCTCCACTTT.

As DNA, the CDR3 is TGCAGTGCTAGACCCGGAGACGGAAGCTCTGGAAACACCATATATTTT. Translation gives CSARPGDGSSGNTIYF. This chain links TRBV20-1 with TRBJ1-3, with unresolved D. Germline CDR1 is DFQATT and CDR2 is SNEGSKA (reference sequence). V shed 2 bases and J shed 0 bases, with 14 bases lying between them. The length of the CDR3 is 16 residues.

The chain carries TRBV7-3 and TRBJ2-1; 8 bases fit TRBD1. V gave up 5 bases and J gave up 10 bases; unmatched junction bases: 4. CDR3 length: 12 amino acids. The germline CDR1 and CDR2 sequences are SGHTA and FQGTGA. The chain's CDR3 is CASSAGGREQFF. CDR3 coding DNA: TGTGCCAGCAGCGCAGGGGGCAGGGAGCAGTTCTTC. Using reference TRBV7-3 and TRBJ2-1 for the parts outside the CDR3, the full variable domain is GAGVSQTPSNKVTEKGKYVELRCDPISGHTALYWYRQSLGQGPEFLIYFQGTGAADDSGLPNDRFFAVRPEGSVSTLKIQRTERGDSAVYLCASSAGGREQFFGPGTRLTVL.

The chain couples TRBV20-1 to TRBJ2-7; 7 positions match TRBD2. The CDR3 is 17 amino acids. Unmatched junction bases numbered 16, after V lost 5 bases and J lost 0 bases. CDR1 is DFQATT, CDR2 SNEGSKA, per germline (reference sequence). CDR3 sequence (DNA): TGCAGTGCTCCTACCGCGTTAAGCGGGGAAAGCTCCTACGAGCAGTACTTC. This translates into CSAPTALSGESSYEQYF.

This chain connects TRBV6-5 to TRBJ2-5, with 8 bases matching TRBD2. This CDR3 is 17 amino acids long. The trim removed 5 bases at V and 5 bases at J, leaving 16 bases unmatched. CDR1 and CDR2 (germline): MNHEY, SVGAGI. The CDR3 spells CASSPSGGREVAETQYF. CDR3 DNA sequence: TGTGCCAGCAGTCCCTCGGGGGGGCGGGAGGTTGCGGAGACCCAGTACTTC.